This TCR beta chain was found in a study of OX40 agonist ivuxolimab in advanced cancers. Study-level information: Ivuxolimab, an agonistic anti-OX40 (CD134) antibody, was given to patients. Across the patients, intravenous ivuxolimab was delivered every 2 weeks at 0.01 to 10 mg/kg. Study results and limitations: Expanded peripheral T cell antigen specificity was not determined.

Repertoires were generated with immunoSEQ multiplex PCR, while TCRdb's copy carries only in-frame clones and drops some. There are 15,000 to 20,000 clones in the sample; roughly nine tenths occur only once, and about 67% lies in the top ten. Germline V CDR1 and CDR2: MNHEY, SVGAGI. The CDR3 extends over 14 amino acids. The germline V and J ends were trimmed by 5 bases and 6 bases, with 16 bases remaining between them. On this clone itself: The antigen remains unidentified.

The sequencing used CD4+ or CD8+ T cells sorted from blood, collected in a trial of the OX40 agonist ivuxolimab. This sequence was found in an adult with an advanced solid tumor such as melanoma, head and neck, liver or kidney cancer. This chain links TRBV6-5 with TRBJ1-2, with a weak D call TRBD1 (6 bases). The CDR3 spells CASSPRRGQNGYTF. DNA for the CDR3: TGTGCCAGCAGTCCTCGGCGCGGACAGAATGGCTACACCTTC.